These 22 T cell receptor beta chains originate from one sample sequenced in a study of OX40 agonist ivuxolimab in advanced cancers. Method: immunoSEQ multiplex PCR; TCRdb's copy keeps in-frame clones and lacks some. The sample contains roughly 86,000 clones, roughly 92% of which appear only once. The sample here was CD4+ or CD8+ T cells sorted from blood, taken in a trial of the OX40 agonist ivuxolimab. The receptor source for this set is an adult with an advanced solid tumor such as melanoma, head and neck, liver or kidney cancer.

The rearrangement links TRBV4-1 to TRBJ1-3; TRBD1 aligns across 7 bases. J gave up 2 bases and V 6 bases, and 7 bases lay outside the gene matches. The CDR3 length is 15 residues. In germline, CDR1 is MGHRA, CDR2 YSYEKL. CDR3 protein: CASSPTGLPGNTIYF. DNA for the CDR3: TGCGCCAGCAGTCCGACAGGGCTCCCTGGAAACACCATATATTTT.

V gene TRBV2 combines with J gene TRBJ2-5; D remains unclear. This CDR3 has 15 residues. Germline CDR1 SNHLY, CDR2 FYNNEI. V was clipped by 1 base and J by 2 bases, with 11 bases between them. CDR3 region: CASSEETLVQETQYF. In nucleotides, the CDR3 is TGTGCCAGCAGTGAAGAGACACTGGTACAAGAGACCCAGTACTTC.

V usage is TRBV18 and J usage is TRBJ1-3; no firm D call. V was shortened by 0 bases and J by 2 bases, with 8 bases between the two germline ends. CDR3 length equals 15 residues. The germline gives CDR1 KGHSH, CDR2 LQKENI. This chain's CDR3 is CASSPPQGAGNTIYF. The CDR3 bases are TGTGCCAGCTCACCACCGCAAGGTGCTGGAAACACCATATATTTT.

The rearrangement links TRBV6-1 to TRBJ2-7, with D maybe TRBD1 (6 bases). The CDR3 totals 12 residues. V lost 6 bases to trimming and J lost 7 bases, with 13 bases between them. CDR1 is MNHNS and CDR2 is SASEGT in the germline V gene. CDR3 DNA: TGTGCCAGCAGGCCACAGGGTGGGGAGCAGTACTTC. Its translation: CASRPQGGEQYF.

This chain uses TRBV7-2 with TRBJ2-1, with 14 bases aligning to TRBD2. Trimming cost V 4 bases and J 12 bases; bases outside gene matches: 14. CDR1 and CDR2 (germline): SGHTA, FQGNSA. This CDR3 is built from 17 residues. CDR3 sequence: CASSSPAGTSGRLRQFF. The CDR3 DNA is TGTGCCAGCAGCTCACCCGCCGGGACTAGCGGGAGATTGCGGCAGTTCTTC.

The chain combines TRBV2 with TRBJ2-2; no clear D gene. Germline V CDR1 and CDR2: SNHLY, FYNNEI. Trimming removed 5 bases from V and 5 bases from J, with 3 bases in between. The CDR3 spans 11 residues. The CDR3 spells CASSRTGELFF. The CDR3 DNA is TGTGCCAGCAGTCGTACCGGGGAGCTGTTTTTT.

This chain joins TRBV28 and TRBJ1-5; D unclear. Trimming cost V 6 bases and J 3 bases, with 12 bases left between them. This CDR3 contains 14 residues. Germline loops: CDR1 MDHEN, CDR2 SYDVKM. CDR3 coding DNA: TGTGCCAGCAGCGACCAAGGGAACAATCAGCCCCAGCATTTT. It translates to CASSDQGNNQPQHF.

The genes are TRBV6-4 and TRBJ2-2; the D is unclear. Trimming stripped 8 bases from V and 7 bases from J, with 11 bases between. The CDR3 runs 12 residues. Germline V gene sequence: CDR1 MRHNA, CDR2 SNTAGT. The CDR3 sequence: CASLVLIGELFF. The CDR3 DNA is TGTGCCAGCTTGGTTTTGATCGGGGAGCTGTTTTTT.

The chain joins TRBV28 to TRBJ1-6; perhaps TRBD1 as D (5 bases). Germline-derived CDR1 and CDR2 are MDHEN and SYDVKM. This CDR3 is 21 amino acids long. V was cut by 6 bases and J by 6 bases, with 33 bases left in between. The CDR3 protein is CASSRTPFEGFQGPSNSPLHF. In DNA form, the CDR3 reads TGTGCCAGCAGCCGCACCCCTTTCGAGGGGTTTCAAGGGCCCTCTAATTCACCCCTCCACTTT.

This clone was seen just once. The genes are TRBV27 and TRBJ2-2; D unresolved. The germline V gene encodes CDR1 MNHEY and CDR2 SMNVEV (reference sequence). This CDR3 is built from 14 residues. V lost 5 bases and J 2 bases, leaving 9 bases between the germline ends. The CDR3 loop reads CASSLGVNTGELFF. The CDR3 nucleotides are TGTGCCAGCAGTCTCGGAGTCAACACCGGGGAGCTGTTTTTT.

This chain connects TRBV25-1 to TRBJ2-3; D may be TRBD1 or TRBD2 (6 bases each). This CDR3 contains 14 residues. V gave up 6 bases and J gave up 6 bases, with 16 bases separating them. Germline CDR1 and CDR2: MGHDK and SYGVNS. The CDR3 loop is CASRGGTLGDTQYF. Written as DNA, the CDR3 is TGTGCCAGCAGGGGGGGCACCCTGGGGGATACGCAGTATTTT.

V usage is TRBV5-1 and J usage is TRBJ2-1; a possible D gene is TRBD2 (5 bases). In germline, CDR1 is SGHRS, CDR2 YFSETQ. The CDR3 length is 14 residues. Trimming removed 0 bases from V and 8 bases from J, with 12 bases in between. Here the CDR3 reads CASSLAAGNHEQFF. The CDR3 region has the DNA TGCGCCAGCAGCTTGGCCGCCGGGAACCATGAGCAGTTCTTC.

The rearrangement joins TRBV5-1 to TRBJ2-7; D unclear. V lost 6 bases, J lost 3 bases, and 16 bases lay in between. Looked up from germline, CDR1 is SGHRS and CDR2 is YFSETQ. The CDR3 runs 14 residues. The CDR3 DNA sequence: TGCGCCAGCATGGTAGACGCTTCGGGCTACGAGCAGTACTTC. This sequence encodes CASMVDASGYEQYF.

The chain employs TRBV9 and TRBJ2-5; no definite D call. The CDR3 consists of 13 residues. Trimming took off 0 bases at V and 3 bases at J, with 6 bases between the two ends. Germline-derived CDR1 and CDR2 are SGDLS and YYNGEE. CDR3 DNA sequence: TGTGCCAGCAGCGTAGGAGAGAAAGAGACCCAGTACTTC. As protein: CASSVGEKETQYF.

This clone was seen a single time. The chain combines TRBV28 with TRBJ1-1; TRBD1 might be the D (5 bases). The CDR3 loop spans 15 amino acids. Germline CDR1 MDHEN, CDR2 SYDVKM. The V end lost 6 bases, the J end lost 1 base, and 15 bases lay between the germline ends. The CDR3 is CASRRGEWENTEAFF. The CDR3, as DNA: TGTGCCAGCAGGCGAGGGGAATGGGAGAACACTGAAGCTTTCTTT.

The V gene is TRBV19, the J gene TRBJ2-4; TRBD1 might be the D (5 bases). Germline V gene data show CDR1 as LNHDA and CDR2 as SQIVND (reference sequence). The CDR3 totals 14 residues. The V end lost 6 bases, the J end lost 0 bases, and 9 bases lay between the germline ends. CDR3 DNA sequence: TGTGCCAGTAGCCAACAGGTAGCCAAAAACATTCAGTACTTC. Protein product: CASSQQVAKNIQYF.

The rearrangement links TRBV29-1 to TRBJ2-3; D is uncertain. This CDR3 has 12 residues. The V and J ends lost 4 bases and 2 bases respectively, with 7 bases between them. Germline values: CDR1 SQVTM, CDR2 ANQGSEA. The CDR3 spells CSVVKSTDTQYF. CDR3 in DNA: TGCAGCGTTGTAAAGTCCACAGATACGCAGTATTTT.

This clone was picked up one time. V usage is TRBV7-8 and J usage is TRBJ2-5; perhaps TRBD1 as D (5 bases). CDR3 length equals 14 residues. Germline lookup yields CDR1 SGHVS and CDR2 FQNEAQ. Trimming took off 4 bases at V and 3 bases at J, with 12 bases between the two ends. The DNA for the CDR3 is TGTGCCAGCAGCTCAACCAGACAGAAAGAGACCCAGTACTTC. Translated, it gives CASSSTRQKETQYF.

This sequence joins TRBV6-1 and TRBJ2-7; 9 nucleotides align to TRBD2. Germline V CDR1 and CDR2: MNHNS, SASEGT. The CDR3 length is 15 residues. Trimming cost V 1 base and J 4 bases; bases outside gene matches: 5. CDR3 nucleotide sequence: TGTGCCAGCAGTGAAGATATGGGACTAGCTTACGAGCAGTACTTC. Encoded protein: CASSEDMGLAYEQYF.

The CDR3 DNA reads as TGTGCCAGCAGTTCCCTTAATCAGCCCCAGCATTTT. Its translation is CASSSLNQPQHF. V usage is TRBV28 and J usage is TRBJ1-5; unclear D gene. Germline CDR1 and CDR2: MDHEN and SYDVKM. The length of the CDR3 is 12 residues. V was shortened by 4 bases and J by 4 bases, with 5 bases between the two germline ends.

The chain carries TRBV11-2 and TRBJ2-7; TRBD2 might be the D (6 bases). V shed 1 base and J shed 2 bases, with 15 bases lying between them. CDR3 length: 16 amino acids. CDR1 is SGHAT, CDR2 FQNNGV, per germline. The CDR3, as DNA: TGTGCCAGCAGCTTAGCCCTGGGGAGGCAAACCTACGAGCAGTACTTC. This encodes CASSLALGRQTYEQYF.

CDR3 sequence: CAWIMGYGYGYTF. For the CDR3, the DNA is TGTGCCTGGATTATGGGATACGGATATGGCTACACCTTC. This rearrangement joins TRBV30 to TRBJ1-2; no clear D. The V gene's germline CDR1 is GTSNPN and CDR2 SVGIG (reference sequence). V lost 4 bases and J 5 bases, leaving 14 bases between the germline ends. The CDR3 has 13 amino acids.